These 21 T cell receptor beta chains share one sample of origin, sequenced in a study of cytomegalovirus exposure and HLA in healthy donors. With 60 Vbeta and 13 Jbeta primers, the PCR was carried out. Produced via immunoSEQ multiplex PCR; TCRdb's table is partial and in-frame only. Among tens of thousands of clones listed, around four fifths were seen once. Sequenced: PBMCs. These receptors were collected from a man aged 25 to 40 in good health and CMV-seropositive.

The CDR3 region is CASSVGLAGVEQYF. CDR3 bases: TGTGCCAGCAGCGTGGGACTAGCGGGGGTTGAGCAGTACTTC. The V and J genes are TRBV9 and TRBJ2-7; 14 bases are shared with TRBD2. Per germline, CDR1 SGDLS and CDR2 YYNGEE. The CDR3 consists of 14 residues. V lost 2 bases and J lost 7; bases outside the gene matches: 2.

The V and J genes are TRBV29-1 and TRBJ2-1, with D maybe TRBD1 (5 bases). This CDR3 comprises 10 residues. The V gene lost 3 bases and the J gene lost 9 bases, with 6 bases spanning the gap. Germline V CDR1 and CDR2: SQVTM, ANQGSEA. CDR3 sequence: CSVDQGEQFF. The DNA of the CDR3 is TGCAGCGTTGACCAGGGTGAGCAGTTCTTC.

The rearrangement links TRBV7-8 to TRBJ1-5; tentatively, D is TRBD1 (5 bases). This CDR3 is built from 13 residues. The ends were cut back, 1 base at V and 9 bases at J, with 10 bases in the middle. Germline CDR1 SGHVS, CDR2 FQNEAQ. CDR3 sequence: CASSLGQSSPQHF. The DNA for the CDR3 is TGTGCCAGCAGCTTAGGACAGTCCTCGCCCCAGCATTTT.

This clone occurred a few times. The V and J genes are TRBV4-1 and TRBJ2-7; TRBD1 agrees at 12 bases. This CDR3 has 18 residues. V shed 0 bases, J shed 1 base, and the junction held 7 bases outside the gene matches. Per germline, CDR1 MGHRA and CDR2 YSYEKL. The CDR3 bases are TGCGCCAGCAGCCAAGACGGGACAGGGGGCTACAATTCCTACGAGCAGTACTTC. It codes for CASSQDGTGGYNSYEQYF.

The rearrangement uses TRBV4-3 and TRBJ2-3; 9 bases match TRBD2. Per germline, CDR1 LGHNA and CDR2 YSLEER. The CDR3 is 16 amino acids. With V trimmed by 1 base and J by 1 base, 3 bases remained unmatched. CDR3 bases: TGCGCCAGCAGCCAAGGGTTAGCGGGGGGCACAGATACGCAGTATTTT. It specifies CASSQGLAGGTDTQYF.

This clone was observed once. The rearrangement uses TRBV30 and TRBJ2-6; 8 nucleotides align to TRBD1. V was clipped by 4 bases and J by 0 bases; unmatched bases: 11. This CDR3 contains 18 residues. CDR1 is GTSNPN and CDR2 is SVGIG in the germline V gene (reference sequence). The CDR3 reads CAWNTPGQAHSGANVLTF. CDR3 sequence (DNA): TGTGCCTGGAATACCCCGGGACAGGCCCACTCTGGGGCCAACGTCCTGACTTTC.

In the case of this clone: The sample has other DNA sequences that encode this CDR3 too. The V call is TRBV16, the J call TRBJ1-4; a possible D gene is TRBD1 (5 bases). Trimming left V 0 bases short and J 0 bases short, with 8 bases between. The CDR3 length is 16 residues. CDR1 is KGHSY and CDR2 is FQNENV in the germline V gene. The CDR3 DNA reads TGTGCCAGCAGCCAATCCGGGGGTGCAACTAATGAAAAACTGTTTTTT. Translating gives CASSQSGGATNEKLFF.

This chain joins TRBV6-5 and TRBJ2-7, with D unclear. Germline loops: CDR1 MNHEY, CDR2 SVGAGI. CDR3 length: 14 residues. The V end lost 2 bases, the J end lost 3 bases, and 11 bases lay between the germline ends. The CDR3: CASSYSLVYYEQYF. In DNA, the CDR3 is TGTGCCAGCAGTTACAGCCTGGTTTACTACGAGCAGTACTTC.

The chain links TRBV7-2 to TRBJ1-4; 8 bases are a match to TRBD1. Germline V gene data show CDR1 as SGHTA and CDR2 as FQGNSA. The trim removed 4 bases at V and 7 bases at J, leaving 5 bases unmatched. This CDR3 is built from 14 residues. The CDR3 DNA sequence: TGTGCCAGCAGCTCAGGGGGCTATTTTGAAAAACTGTTTTTT. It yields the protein CASSSGGYFEKLFF.

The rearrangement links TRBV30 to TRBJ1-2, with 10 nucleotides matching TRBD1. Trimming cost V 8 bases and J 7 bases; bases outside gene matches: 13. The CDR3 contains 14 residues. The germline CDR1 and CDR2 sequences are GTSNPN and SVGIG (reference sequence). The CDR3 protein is CARSWDRGSGGYTF. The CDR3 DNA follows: TGTGCCCGAAGTTGGGACAGGGGATCTGGTGGCTACACCTTC.

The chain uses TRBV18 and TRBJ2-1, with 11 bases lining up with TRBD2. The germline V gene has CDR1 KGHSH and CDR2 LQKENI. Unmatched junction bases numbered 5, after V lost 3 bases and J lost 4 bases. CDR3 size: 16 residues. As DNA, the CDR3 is TGTGCCAGCTCACCTCCTAGCGGGGGGTCTTACAATGAGCAGTTCTTC. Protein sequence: CASSPPSGGSYNEQFF. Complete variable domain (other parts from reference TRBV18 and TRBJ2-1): NAGVMQNPRHLVRRRGQEARLRCSPMKGHSHVYWYRQLPEEGLKFMVYLQKENIIDESGMPKERFSAEFPKEGPSILRIQQVVRGDSAAYFCASSPPSGGSYNEQFFGPGTRLTVL.

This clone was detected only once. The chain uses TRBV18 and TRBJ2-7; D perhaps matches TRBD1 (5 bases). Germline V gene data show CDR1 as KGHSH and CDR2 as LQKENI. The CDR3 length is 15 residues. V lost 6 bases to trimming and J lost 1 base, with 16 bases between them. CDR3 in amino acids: CASSVGGARSYEQYF. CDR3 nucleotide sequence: TGTGCCAGCTCCGTAGGTGGGGCGAGGTCCTACGAGCAGTACTTC. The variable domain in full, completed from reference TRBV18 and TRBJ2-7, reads NAGVMQNPRHLVRRRGQEARLRCSPMKGHSHVYWYRQLPEEGLKFMVYLQKENIIDESGMPKERFSAEFPKEGPSILRIQQVVRGDSAAYFCASSVGGARSYEQYFGPGTRLTVT.

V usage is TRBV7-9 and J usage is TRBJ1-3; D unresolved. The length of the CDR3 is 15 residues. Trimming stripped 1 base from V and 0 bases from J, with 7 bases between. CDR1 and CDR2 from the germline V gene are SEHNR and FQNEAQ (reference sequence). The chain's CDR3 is CASSLVQTSGNTIYF. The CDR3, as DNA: TGTGCCAGCAGCTTAGTACAGACCTCTGGAAACACCATATATTTT.

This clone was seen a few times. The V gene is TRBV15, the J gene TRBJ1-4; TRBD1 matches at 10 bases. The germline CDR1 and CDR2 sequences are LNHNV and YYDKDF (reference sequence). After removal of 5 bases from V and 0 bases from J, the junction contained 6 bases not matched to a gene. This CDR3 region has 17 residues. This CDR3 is CATSDPGQGATNEKLFF. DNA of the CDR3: TGTGCCACCAGCGACCCCGGACAGGGGGCAACTAATGAAAAACTGTTTTTT.

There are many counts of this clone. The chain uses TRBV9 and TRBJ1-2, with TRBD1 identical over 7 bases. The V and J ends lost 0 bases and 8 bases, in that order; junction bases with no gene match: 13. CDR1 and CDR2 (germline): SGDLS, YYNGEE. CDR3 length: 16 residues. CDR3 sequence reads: CASSVALQGDSIGYTF. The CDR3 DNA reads TGTGCCAGCAGCGTAGCTTTGCAGGGGGATTCTATCGGCTACACCTTC. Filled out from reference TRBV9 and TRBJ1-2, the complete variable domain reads DSGVTQTPKHLITATGQRVTLRCSPRSGDLSVYWYQQSLDQGLQFLIQYYNGEERAKGNILERFSAQQFPDLHSELNLSSLELGDSALYFCASSVALQGDSIGYTFGSGTRLTVV.

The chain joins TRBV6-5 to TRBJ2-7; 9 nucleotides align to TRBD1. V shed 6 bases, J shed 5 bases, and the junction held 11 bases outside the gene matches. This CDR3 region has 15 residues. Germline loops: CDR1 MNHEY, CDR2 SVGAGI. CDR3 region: CASSRRQGGFHEQYF. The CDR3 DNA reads TGTGCCAGCAGCCGTAGACAGGGGGGATTCCACGAGCAGTACTTC.

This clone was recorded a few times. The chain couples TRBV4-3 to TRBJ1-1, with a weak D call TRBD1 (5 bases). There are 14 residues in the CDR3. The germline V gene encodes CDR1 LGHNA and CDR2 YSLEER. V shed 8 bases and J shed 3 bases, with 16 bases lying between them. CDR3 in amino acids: CASRYHGGDTEAFF. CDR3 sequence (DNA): TGCGCCAGCCGATATCACGGGGGTGACACTGAAGCTTTCTTT.

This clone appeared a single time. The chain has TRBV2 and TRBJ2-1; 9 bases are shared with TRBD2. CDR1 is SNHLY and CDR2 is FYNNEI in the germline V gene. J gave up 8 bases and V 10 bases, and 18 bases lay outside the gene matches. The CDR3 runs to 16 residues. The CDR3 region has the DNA TGTGCCACCCCCGTCGATGCGGGGGGGCCTGTTTATGAGCAGTTCTTC. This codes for CATPVDAGGPVYEQFF.

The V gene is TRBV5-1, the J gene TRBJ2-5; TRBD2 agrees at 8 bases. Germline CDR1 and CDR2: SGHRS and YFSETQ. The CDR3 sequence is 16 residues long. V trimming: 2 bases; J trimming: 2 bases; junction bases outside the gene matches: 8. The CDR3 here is CASSFIVAGTQETQYF. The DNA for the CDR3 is TGCGCCAGCAGCTTTATTGTAGCGGGGACTCAAGAGACCCAGTACTTC.

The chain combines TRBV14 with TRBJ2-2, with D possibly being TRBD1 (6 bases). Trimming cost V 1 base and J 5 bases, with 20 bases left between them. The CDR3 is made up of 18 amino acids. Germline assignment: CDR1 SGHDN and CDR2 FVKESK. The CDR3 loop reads CASSQVWGRGKATGELFF. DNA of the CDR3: TGTGCCAGCAGCCAAGTTTGGGGAAGGGGGAAGGCAACCGGGGAGCTGTTTTTT.

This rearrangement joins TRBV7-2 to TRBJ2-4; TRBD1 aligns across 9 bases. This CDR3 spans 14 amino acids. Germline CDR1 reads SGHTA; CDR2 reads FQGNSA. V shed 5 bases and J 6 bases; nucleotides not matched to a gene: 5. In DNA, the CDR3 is TGTGCCAGCAGCCAGGGACAGGGAGTAAACATTCAGTACTTC. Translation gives CASSQGQGVNIQYF.